This T cell receptor (beta chain) was recovered during a study of shared clonotypes between healthy human individuals. Study summary: The study drew on a couple of women and three men aged 18 to 49 as donors. Study-wide results and limits: Across four donors, naive CD4 shared about 5%, naive CD8 less than 4%, memory CD4 roughly 2.5%, memory CD8 under 0.5%.

Researchers partitioned CD4+ cells into CD45RA+ naive and CD45RA-negative memory subsets. Profiled with immunoSEQ multiplex PCR; TCRdb holds only in-frame clones, not every one. The table shows 2.5 million or so clones, with more than 90% occurring only once. With regard to this clone: Its antigen is still unknown.

Material for sequencing was naive CD4+ T cells sorted from blood. Subset here: CD45RA+ positively selected. This sequence was found in a man younger than 35 in good health.

CDR3 sequence (DNA): TGTGCCACCAGCAGGAGGACTAGCGTACGTCCTAGCACAGATACGCAGTATTTT. This gives the protein CATSRRTSVRPSTDTQYF. This rearrangement joins TRBV15 to TRBJ2-3, with 9 bases aligning to TRBD2. There are 18 residues in the CDR3. Unmatched junction bases numbered 10, after V lost 3 bases and J lost 0 bases. Per germline, CDR1 LNHNV and CDR2 YYDKDF (reference sequence).